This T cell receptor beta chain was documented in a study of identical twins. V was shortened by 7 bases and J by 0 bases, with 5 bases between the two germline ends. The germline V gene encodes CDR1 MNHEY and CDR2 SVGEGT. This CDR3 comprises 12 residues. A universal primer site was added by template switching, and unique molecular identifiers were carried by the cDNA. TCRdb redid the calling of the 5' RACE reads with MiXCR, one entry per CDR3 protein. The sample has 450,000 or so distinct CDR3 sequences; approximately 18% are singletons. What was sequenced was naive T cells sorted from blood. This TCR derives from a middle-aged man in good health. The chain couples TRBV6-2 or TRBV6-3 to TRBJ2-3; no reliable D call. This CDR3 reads CASTFSTDTQYF. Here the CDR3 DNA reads TGTGCCAGCACCTTCAGCACAGATACGCAGTATTTT.